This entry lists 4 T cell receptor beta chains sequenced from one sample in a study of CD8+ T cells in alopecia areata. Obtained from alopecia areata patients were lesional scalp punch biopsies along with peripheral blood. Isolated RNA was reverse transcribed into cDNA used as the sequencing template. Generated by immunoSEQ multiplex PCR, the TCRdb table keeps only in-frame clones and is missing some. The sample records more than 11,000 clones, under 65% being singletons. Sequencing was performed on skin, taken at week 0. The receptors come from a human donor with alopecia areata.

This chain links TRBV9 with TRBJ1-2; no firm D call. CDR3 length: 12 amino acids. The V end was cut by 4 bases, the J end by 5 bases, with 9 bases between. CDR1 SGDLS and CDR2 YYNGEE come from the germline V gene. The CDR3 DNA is TGTGCCAGCAGCTTCGGGTCTTATGGCTACACCTTC. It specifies CASSFGSYGYTF.

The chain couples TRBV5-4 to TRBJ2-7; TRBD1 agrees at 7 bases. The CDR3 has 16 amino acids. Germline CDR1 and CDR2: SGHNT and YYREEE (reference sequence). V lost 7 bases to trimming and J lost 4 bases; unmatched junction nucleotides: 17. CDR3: CASERGTGEGSYEQYF. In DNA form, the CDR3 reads TGTGCCAGCGAGAGGGGTACAGGGGAAGGATCTTACGAGCAGTACTTC.

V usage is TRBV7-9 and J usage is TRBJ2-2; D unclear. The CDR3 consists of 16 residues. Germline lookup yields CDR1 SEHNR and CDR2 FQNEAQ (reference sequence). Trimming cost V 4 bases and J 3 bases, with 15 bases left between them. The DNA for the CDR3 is TGTGCCAGCAGCTCAGTGGCCGTCCCTTACACCGGGGAGCTGTTTTTT. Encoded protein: CASSSVAVPYTGELFF.

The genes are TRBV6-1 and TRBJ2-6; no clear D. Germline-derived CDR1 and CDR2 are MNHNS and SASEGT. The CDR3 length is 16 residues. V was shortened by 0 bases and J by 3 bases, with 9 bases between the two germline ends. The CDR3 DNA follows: TGTGCCAGCAGTGAAGCGACTGGGGATGGGGCCAACGTCCTGACTTTC. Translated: CASSEATGDGANVLTF.